The 13 T cell receptor beta chains reported below all come from one sample, sequenced in a study of OX40 agonist ivuxolimab in advanced cancers. TCRdb keeps only in-frame clones here, not all; method: immunoSEQ multiplex PCR. The profile shows 40,000 to 50,000 clones, approximately 91% of them singletons. Sequencing was performed on CD4+ or CD8+ T cells sorted from blood, taken in a trial of the OX40 agonist ivuxolimab. The source is an adult with an advanced solid tumor such as melanoma, head and neck, liver or kidney cancer.

V and J are TRBV29-1 and TRBJ2-1; the D is unclear. From germline, CDR1 is SQVTM and CDR2 ANQGSEA. Deletions cut 7 bases from V and 8 bases from J, with 15 bases between. The CDR3 contains 12 residues. CDR3 in DNA: TGCAGCGCCCTCGGCGAGAGCGATGAGCAGTTCTTC. Translation gives CSALGESDEQFF.

This chain links TRBV18 with TRBJ1-1; 7 bases line up with TRBD1. The germline V gene encodes CDR1 KGHSH and CDR2 LQKENI. The trim removed 3 bases at V and 3 bases at J, leaving 7 bases unmatched. The CDR3 is made up of 15 amino acids. The CDR3 here is CASSPTGMGDTEAFF. DNA of the CDR3: TGTGCCAGCTCACCGACAGGGATGGGGGACACTGAAGCTTTCTTT.

The chain couples TRBV27 to TRBJ2-5; maybe TRBD1 (6 bases). Judging by the DNA end, TRBJ2-7 fits better; the J call may be wrong. Germline CDR1 MNHEY, CDR2 SMNVEV (reference sequence). The CDR3 sequence is 14 residues long. The chain's CDR3 is CASSLSTGLHEQYF. The CDR3 DNA sequence: TGTGCCAGCAGTTTATCCACAGGGTTACACGAGCAGTACTTC.

V and J are TRBV6-6 and TRBJ2-5, with TRBD2 matching 7 bases. Per germline, CDR1 MNHNY and CDR2 SVGAGI (reference sequence). The CDR3 has 14 amino acids. Losses at the gene ends were 5 bases for V and 4 bases for J; bases not matched to a gene: 7. CDR3 DNA: TGTGCCAGCAGTGCCACCCGCGGGGGAGAGACCCAGTACTTC. This encodes CASSATRGGETQYF.

The gene calls are TRBV2 and TRBJ2-3; possibly TRBD1 for D (6 bases). The CDR3 length is 19 residues. Germline V gene data show CDR1 as SNHLY and CDR2 as FYNNEI. V dropped 6 bases and J dropped 4 bases, with 29 bases sitting between them. Written as DNA, the CDR3 is TGTGCCAGCAGAACCTGGGGGCGCCCCAAGGAGGTTTGGGCAGATACGCAGTATTTT. The encoded protein is CASRTWGRPKEVWADTQYF.

This sequence joins TRBV11-3 and TRBJ2-7; D is uncertain. V was pared by 4 bases and J by 5 bases, with 6 bases between. Looked up from germline, CDR1 is SGHNT and CDR2 is YENEEA. The CDR3 extends over 11 amino acids. CDR3 sequence: CASSSLHEQYF. DNA of the CDR3: TGTGCCAGCAGCTCGCTCCACGAGCAGTACTTC.

The rearrangement joins TRBV27 to TRBJ2-5, with D perhaps TRBD1 (6 bases). The germline CDR1 and CDR2 sequences are MNHEY and SMNVEV (reference sequence). The CDR3 sequence is 13 residues long. V gave up 6 bases and J gave up 2 bases, with 10 bases separating them. The DNA for the CDR3 is TGTGCCAGCAGCGGACAGCTACAAGAGACCCAGTACTTC. It specifies CASSGQLQETQYF.

V is TRBV5-1 and J is TRBJ2-5, with 7 bases fitting TRBD1. The CDR3 runs to 16 residues. J gave up 1 base and V 4 bases, and 10 bases lay outside the gene matches. CDR1 SGHRS and CDR2 YFSETQ come from the germline V gene. The CDR3 nucleotides read TGCGCCAGCAGCCTCGGACTCGACAGGGTCCAAGAGACCCAGTACTTC. It encodes CASSLGLDRVQETQYF.

This rearrangement joins TRBV4-2 to TRBJ2-7; perhaps TRBD2 as D (7 bases). Germline lookup yields CDR1 LGHNA and CDR2 YNFKEQ. Trimming stripped 0 bases from V and 6 bases from J, with 18 bases between. The CDR3 loop spans 16 amino acids. Here the CDR3 DNA reads TGTGCCAGCAGCCAAGATGTCGGAGACGGGGGGCTCGAGCAGTACTTC. Protein product: CASSQDVGDGGLEQYF.

The rearrangement links TRBV10-3 to TRBJ2-2; 10 positions agree with TRBD2. CDR1 ENHRY and CDR2 SYGVKD come from the germline V gene. CDR3 length: 15 amino acids. The junction had 5 bases not matched to a gene; V was cut back by 7 bases and J by 3 bases. The CDR3, as DNA: TGTGCCATCACAACTAGCGGGACCGACACCGGGGAGCTGTTTTTT. This sequence encodes CAITTSGTDTGELFF.

The chain couples TRBV7-3 to TRBJ2-2; D is possibly TRBD2 (6 bases). Trimming removed 2 bases at V and 10 bases at J, with 17 bases between. This CDR3 is 15 amino acids long. Germline CDR1 and CDR2: SGHTA and FQGTGA. This chain's CDR3 is CASSLGASVQEELFF. CDR3 sequence (DNA): TGTGCCAGCAGCTTAGGAGCTAGCGTCCAGGAGGAGCTGTTTTTT.

The chain couples TRBV30 to TRBJ2-7; TRBD1 or TRBD2 may be the D gene (5 bases each). Germline V gene sequence: CDR1 GTSNPN, CDR2 SVGIG (reference sequence). This CDR3 has 17 amino acids. The V gene lost 0 bases and the J gene lost 4 bases, with 22 bases spanning the gap. In nucleotides, the CDR3 is TGTGCCTGGAGTGTACGGGCAGGGTCAGCTCCGGGGTACGAGCAGTACTTC. This translates into CAWSVRAGSAPGYEQYF.

The chain couples TRBV2 to TRBJ2-5, with D perhaps matching TRBD2 (6 bases). The ends were cut back, 7 bases at V and 9 bases at J, with 15 bases in the middle. CDR1 is SNHLY, CDR2 FYNNEI, per germline. This CDR3 has 12 amino acids. The CDR3 loop reads CASITGGSPQYF. The CDR3 region has the DNA TGTGCCAGCATTACCGGGGGTAGTCCCCAGTACTTC.